This TCR beta chain originates from a study of cytomegalovirus exposure and HLA in healthy donors. Germline CDR1 and CDR2: MGHRA and YSYEKL. The CDR3 contains 16 residues. Trimming pared 1 base from V and 0 bases from J, leaving 10 bases between. The PCR used 60 Vbeta and 13 Jbeta primers. In the authors' methods: Counted up in a later analysis, unique TCR beta chains came to about 83 million, with around 9.9 million shared. Sequencing was performed with immunoSEQ multiplex PCR; in TCRdb, only in-frame clones are kept and a portion is missing. That table is the source of V, J and clone size, and D and trimming were worked out from the DNA. The sample yields more than 110,000 clones, more than 60% seen once.

This TCR was recovered from a male donor in good health and CMV-seronegative. The rearrangement joins TRBV4-1 to TRBJ2-1, with D possibly TRBD1 on 5 matching bases. The sample comprised PBMCs. DNA of the CDR3: TGCGCCAGCAGCCAAGCAGGGTACAGCTCCTACAATGAGCAGTTCTTC. Amino acid sequence: CASSQAGYSSYNEQFF.